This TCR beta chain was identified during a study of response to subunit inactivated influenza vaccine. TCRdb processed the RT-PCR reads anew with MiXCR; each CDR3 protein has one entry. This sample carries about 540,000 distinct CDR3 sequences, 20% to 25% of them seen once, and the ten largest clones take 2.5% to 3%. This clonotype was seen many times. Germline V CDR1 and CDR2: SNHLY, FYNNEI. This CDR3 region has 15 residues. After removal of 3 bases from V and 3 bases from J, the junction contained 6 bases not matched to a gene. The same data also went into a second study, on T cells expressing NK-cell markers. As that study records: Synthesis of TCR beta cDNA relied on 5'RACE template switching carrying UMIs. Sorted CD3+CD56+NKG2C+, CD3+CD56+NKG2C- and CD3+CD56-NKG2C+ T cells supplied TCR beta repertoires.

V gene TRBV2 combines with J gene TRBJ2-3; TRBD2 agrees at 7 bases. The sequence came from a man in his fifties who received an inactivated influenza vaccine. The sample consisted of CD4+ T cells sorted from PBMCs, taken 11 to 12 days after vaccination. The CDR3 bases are TGTGCCAGCAGTGAGCATACGGGAGGAACAGATACGCAGTATTTT. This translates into CASSEHTGGTDTQYF.